The 28 T cell receptor beta chains listed next were all sequenced from one sample in a study of long-term antiretroviral therapy in people with HIV. It was version v3.0 of the immunoSEQ assay that was run at survey level. Here immunoSEQ multiplex PCR was the method, and the copy in TCRdb shows in-frame clones only, minus some. The sample has about 18,000 clones, about 78% seen once. The specimen was unsorted PBMCs, collected 0.3 years after starting antiretroviral therapy. These receptors were obtained from a woman in her forties or fifties with HIV.

The chain combines TRBV6-5 with TRBJ1-2, with 7 bases lining up with TRBD1. The junction had 6 bases not matched to a gene; V was cut back by 6 bases and J by 2 bases. In germline, CDR1 is MNHEY, CDR2 SVGAGI. CDR3 size: 14 residues. CDR3 DNA: TGTGCCAGCAGGACCCTGACAGGGAACTATGGCTACACCTTC. This codes for CASRTLTGNYGYTF.

This chain joins TRBV5-1 and TRBJ2-1; 9 bases agree with TRBD2. V shed 7 bases, J shed 6 bases, and the junction held 11 bases outside the gene matches. Looked up from germline, CDR1 is SGHRS and CDR2 is YFSETQ. The CDR3 extends over 15 amino acids. The CDR3 sequence: CASSLGSAGGNEQFF. CDR3 coding DNA: TGCGCCAGCTCCCTAGGATCAGCGGGGGGCAATGAGCAGTTCTTC.

The chain recombines TRBV1 with TRBJ2-2; TRBD2 is taken as the D call from the table, unchecked against the DNA. TRBV1 is an annotated pseudogene. The CDR3 covers 15 residues. The CDR3 DNA reads as TGCACCAGCAGCCAAGTCACTGAGAACACCGGGGAGCTGTTTTTT. Protein sequence: CTSSQVTENTGELFF.

The chain recombines TRBV19 with TRBJ2-3; D is perhaps TRBD2 (6 bases). This CDR3 region has 15 residues. Germline V gene lookup returns CDR1 LNHDA and CDR2 SQIVND (reference sequence). V lost 8 bases and J lost 2, with 17 bases in between. The CDR3 region is CASSPIGSVTDTQYF. CDR3 sequence (DNA): TGTGCCAGTTCCCCCATCGGGAGCGTCACAGATACGCAGTATTTT.

The chain carries TRBV5-1 and TRBJ2-2; 7 positions agree with TRBD2. V was pared by 1 base and J by 3 bases, with 3 bases of the junction left unmatched. Germline loops: CDR1 SGHRS, CDR2 YFSETQ. This CDR3 comprises 15 residues. This CDR3 is CASSLNAGDTGELFF. CDR3 sequence (DNA): TGCGCCAGCAGCTTGAATGCGGGAGACACCGGGGAGCTGTTTTTT. The full variable domain, completed using reference TRBV5-1 and TRBJ2-2, is KAGVTQTPRYLIKTRGQQVTLSCSPISGHRSVSWYQQTPGQGLQFLFEYFSETQRNKGNFPGRFSGRQFSNSRSEMNVSTLELGDSALYLCASSLNAGDTGELFFGEGSRLTVL.

The genes are TRBV4-1 and TRBJ2-3, with 7 bases identical to TRBD1. The V gene end was trimmed by 1 base and the J gene end by 4 bases; junction bases not matched to a gene: 2. This CDR3 contains 14 residues. Germline-derived CDR1 and CDR2 are MGHRA and YSYEKL. CDR3 region: CASSQAGGADTQYF. DNA for the CDR3: TGCGCCAGCAGCCAAGCAGGGGGTGCAGATACGCAGTATTTT.

J is TRBJ1-4 and V is TRBV6-5; 7 bases map to TRBD1. The CDR3 is 14 residues long. The V gene end was trimmed by 3 bases and the J gene end by 6 bases; junction bases not matched to a gene: 4. CDR1 is MNHEY, CDR2 SVGAGI, per germline. The CDR3 loop reads CASSYKGADEKLFF. The CDR3 bases are TGTGCCAGCAGTTATAAGGGGGCTGATGAAAAACTGTTTTTT.

This clone was found a few times. The CDR3 region is CASSLEGAVNQPQHF. In DNA, the CDR3 is TGCGCCAGCAGCTTGGAAGGGGCGGTAAATCAGCCCCAGCATTTT. The chain uses TRBV5-1 and TRBJ1-5; TRBD1 might be the D (5 bases). In germline, CDR1 is SGHRS, CDR2 YFSETQ. Trimming cost V 0 bases and J 4 bases, with 11 bases left between them. This CDR3 is 15 amino acids long.

The chain combines TRBV7-9 with TRBJ2-5, with D possibly being TRBD1 or TRBD2 (5 bases each). This CDR3 contains 17 residues. V shed 4 bases and J shed 5 bases, with 23 bases lying between them. Germline V CDR1 and CDR2: SEHNR, FQNEAQ (reference sequence). CDR3 sequence reads: CASSSPLTGTLAETQYF. The CDR3 nucleotides are TGTGCCAGCAGCTCCCCACTGACGGGGACCCTTGCCGAGACCCAGTACTTC.

DNA of the CDR3: TGCGCCAGCAGCTTGCAGGGGGGTGAGCAGTTCTTC. Encoded protein: CASSLQGGEQFF. The chain recombines TRBV5-1 with TRBJ2-1, with D maybe TRBD1 (7 bases). The V end lost 1 base, the J end lost 9 bases, and 8 bases lay between the germline ends. CDR3 length: 12 residues. CDR1 SGHRS and CDR2 YFSETQ come from the germline V gene.

This clone was seen only a few times. The same CDR3 arises from other DNA sequences in this sample as well. The chain is built from TRBV2 and TRBJ1-2; D is unclear. The CDR3 is 13 residues long. Per the germline V gene, CDR1 is SNHLY and CDR2 is FYNNEI. V lost 2 bases to trimming and J lost 4 bases, with 8 bases between them. The chain's CDR3 is CASSEPGRYGYTF. The CDR3 nucleotides are TGTGCCAGCAGTGAACCAGGCCGCTATGGCTACACCTTC.

This clone was detected a few times. In DNA, the CDR3 is TGTGCCAGTAGTATAGGCAGAGGTTTTGGCAATCAGCCCCAGCATTTT. Translating gives CASSIGRGFGNQPQHF. The chain recombines TRBV19 with TRBJ1-5; the D is unclear. The CDR3 extends over 16 amino acids. Trimming cost V 1 base and J 2 bases, with 12 bases left between them. Germline V gives CDR1 LNHDA, CDR2 SQIVND (reference sequence). The full variable domain, with the rest looked up from reference TRBV19 and TRBJ1-5, is DGGITQSPKYLFRKEGQNVTLSCEQNLNHDAMYWYRQDPGQGLRLIYYSQIVNDFQKGDIAEGYSVSREKKESFPLTVTSAQKNPTAFYLCASSIGRGFGNQPQHFGDGTRLSIL.

The chain carries TRBV5-6 and TRBJ2-7, with 8 positions matching TRBD2. The CDR3 runs 16 residues. In germline, CDR1 is SGHDT, CDR2 YYEEEE. The V segment lost 0 bases and the J segment 6 bases; nucleotides outside the gene matches: 11. CDR3 sequence (DNA): TGTGCCAGCAGCTTGGCAGGGGTTAGCGGGGCGGTCGAGCAGTACGTC. It yields the protein CASSLAGVSGAVEQYV.

V and J are TRBV30 and TRBJ1-6, with 7 bases lining up with TRBD1. Germline values: CDR1 GTSNPN, CDR2 SVGIG (reference sequence). The CDR3 loop spans 14 amino acids. V dropped 5 bases and J dropped 11; count of bases not matched to a gene: 12. CDR3 in DNA: TGTGCCTGGGAGCCGGCAGGGGGTTTTCCACCCCTCCACTTT. Protein sequence: CAWEPAGGFPPLHF.

The chain carries TRBV6-1 and TRBJ2-7, with D possibly being TRBD1 (5 bases). This CDR3 comprises 13 residues. V shed 4 bases and J shed 1 base, with 8 bases lying between them. Germline-derived CDR1 and CDR2 are MNHNS and SASEGT. Here the CDR3 DNA reads TGTGCCAGCAGTGTAGGGGAATCCTACGAGCAGTACGTC. This codes for CASSVGESYEQYV.

The chain carries TRBV10-2 and TRBJ1-5; D is uncertain. The germline CDR1 and CDR2 sequences are WSHSY and SAAADI. This CDR3 has 14 residues. Trimming left V 4 bases short and J 0 bases short, with 7 bases between. CDR3 in amino acids: CASSGRYSNQPQHF. For the CDR3, the DNA is TGCGCCAGCAGTGGCAGATATAGCAATCAGCCCCAGCATTTT.

J is TRBJ2-7 and V is TRBV18, with 12 bases fitting TRBD2. This CDR3 has 18 amino acids. The V gene's germline CDR1 is KGHSH and CDR2 LQKENI. Unmatched junction bases numbered 11, after V lost 5 bases and J lost 0 bases. The CDR3 sequence: CASSTGLAGGTRSYEQYF. The CDR3 coding sequence is TGTGCCAGCTCAACGGGTCTAGCGGGGGGGACCCGCTCCTACGAGCAGTACTTC. The full variable domain, rest sourced from reference TRBV18 and TRBJ2-7, is NAGVMQNPRHLVRRRGQEARLRCSPMKGHSHVYWYRQLPEEGLKFMVYLQKENIIDESGMPKERFSAEFPKEGPSILRIQQVVRGDSAAYFCASSTGLAGGTRSYEQYFGPGTRLTVT.

V usage is TRBV19 and J usage is TRBJ1-2; 8 nucleotides agree with TRBD1. Germline values: CDR1 LNHDA, CDR2 SQIVND (reference sequence). V lost 3 bases to trimming and J lost 4 bases; unmatched junction nucleotides: 13. CDR3 length equals 17 residues. The CDR3 nucleotides read TGTGCCAGTAGTATGACGCCCCGGGACAGGAACCTCTATGGCTACACCTTC. Encoded protein: CASSMTPRDRNLYGYTF.

V is TRBV5-6 and J is TRBJ2-7; 8 nucleotides align to TRBD2. CDR3 size: 16 residues. From germline, CDR1 is SGHDT and CDR2 YYEEEE. With V trimmed by 0 bases and J by 1 base, 6 bases remained unmatched. The chain's CDR3 is CASSLEGLGASYEQYV. CDR3 nucleotides: TGTGCCAGCAGCTTGGAGGGACTAGGGGCTTCCTACGAGCAGTACGTC.

The genes are TRBV7-9 and TRBJ2-7; D may be TRBD1 (6 bases). The germline CDR1 and CDR2 sequences are SEHNR and FQNEAQ (reference sequence). V gave up 5 bases and J gave up 4 bases, with 15 bases separating them. There are 14 residues in the CDR3. CDR3 sequence reads: CASSAPGQLYEQYF. The CDR3 DNA is TGTGCCAGCAGCGCGCCGGGACAACTATACGAGCAGTACTTC.

The CDR3 here is CASSHLTGSRTEAFF. For the CDR3, the DNA is TGCGCCAGCAGCCACCTGACAGGGAGTAGGACTGAAGCTTTCTTT. The chain recombines TRBV4-1 with TRBJ1-1; 7 bases are a match to TRBD1. Trimming took 3 bases from V and 5 from J; bases not matched to a gene: 9. CDR1 is MGHRA, CDR2 YSYEKL, per germline. This CDR3 is built from 15 residues.

This clone was seen a handful of times. This rearrangement joins TRBV7-9 to TRBJ2-7; D not certain. Trimming shortened V by 1 base and J by 6 bases, and 10 bases separated the two germline ends. Per germline, CDR1 SEHNR and CDR2 FQNEAQ (reference sequence). CDR3 size: 13 residues. CDR3 amino acids: CASSLDVGGEQYF. CDR3 bases: TGTGCCAGCAGCTTAGACGTGGGCGGCGAGCAGTACTTC.

The gene calls are TRBV19 and TRBJ2-3; 10 bases match TRBD1. There are 17 residues in the CDR3. CDR1 is LNHDA, CDR2 SQIVND, per germline (reference sequence). Losses at the gene ends were 6 bases for V and 3 bases for J; bases not matched to a gene: 12. CDR3 in DNA: TGTGCCAGTAGGGAGTTGGGACAGGGGATTCGAACAGATACGCAGTATTTT. It specifies CASRELGQGIRTDTQYF.

The chain carries TRBV15 and TRBJ2-7; a weak D match, TRBD2 (5 bases). The CDR3 has 14 residues. Germline-derived CDR1 and CDR2 are LNHNV and YYDKDF (reference sequence). V dropped 1 base and J dropped 1 base, with 8 bases sitting between them. The CDR3 nucleotides read TGTGCCACCAGCAGAGTGAGGGATTCCTACGAGCAGTACGTC. Translating gives CATSRVRDSYEQYV.

Note on this clone: One junction end does not reproduce the germline sequence, and a read error may be involved. The V call is TRBV5-3, the J call TRBJ2-7, with D maybe TRBD1 (6 bases). TRBV5-3 is designated an ORF whose function remains uncertain. This CDR3 is 12 amino acids long. Written as DNA, the CDR3 is TGTGCCAGCAGCTTAGGACAGCTCGAGCAGTACTTC. Residues: CASSLGQLEQYF.

This clone was counted only a few times. The rearrangement joins TRBV6-1 to TRBJ2-1, with a possible D match to TRBD1 (6 bases). The CDR3 loop spans 17 amino acids. The germline V and J ends were trimmed by 0 bases and 2 bases, with 14 bases remaining between them. Germline CDR1 reads MNHNS; CDR2 reads SASEGT. The CDR3 nucleotides read TGTGCCAGCAGTGAAGCCCTTACAGGGAACCCCTACAATGAGCAGTTCTTC. This codes for CASSEALTGNPYNEQFF.

The chain is built from TRBV18 and TRBJ2-5, with unresolved D. Per germline, CDR1 KGHSH and CDR2 LQKENI. This CDR3 contains 13 residues. V was clipped by 1 base and J by 5 bases, with 8 bases between them. CDR3 amino acids: CASSPRFQETQYF. CDR3 sequence (DNA): TGTGCCAGCTCACCACGGTTTCAGGAGACCCAGTACTTC.

The DNA for the CDR3 is TGTGCCAGCAGCTTAGTACGCGACAGCGCCTACGAGCAGTACTTC. It codes for CASSLVRDSAYEQYF. The gene calls are TRBV7-6 and TRBJ2-7, with D possibly TRBD1 on 5 matching bases. V was cut by 1 base and J by 2 bases, with 12 bases left in between. Germline V gene data show CDR1 as SGHVS and CDR2 as FNYEAQ. CDR3 length: 15 residues.